The sequence of this T cell receptor (beta chain) was determined in a study of OX40 agonist ivuxolimab in advanced cancers. Study in general: Ivuxolimab, an agonist antibody against OX40 (CD134), was given to patients. Patients achieving partial responses numbered three: one hepatocellular carcinoma case and two cutaneous melanoma cases. Enrollees could have had prior anti-PD-1, anti-PD-L1 or anti-CTLA-4 therapy, which 40% to 45% had received. Study results and limitations: Antigen specificity was not determined for the expanded peripheral T cells.

Method: immunoSEQ multiplex PCR; TCRdb's copy keeps in-frame clones and lacks some. The sample includes 65,000 to 90,000 clones, roughly four fifths of them seen just once. Germline V lookup: CDR1 SGHVS, CDR2 FQNEAQ. J was trimmed by 0 bases and V by 2 bases; bases with no gene match: 10. CDR3 length: 17 residues. About this clone itself: The antigen is undetermined.

This TCR derives from an adult with an advanced solid tumor such as melanoma, head and neck, liver or kidney cancer. This sequence joins TRBV7-8 and TRBJ2-7, with 7 bases fitting TRBD2. Sequencing was performed on CD4+ or CD8+ T cells sorted from blood, taken in a trial of the OX40 agonist ivuxolimab. Here the CDR3 reads CASSLIGASGNSYEQYF. Written as DNA, the CDR3 is TGTGCCAGCAGCTTAATTGGGGCTAGCGGAAACTCCTACGAGCAGTACTTC. Looking up the rest from reference TRBV7-8 and TRBJ2-7 gives the full variable domain: GAGVSQSPRYKVAKRGQDVALRCDPISGHVSLFWYQQALGQGPEFLTYFQNEAQLDKSGLPSDRFFAERPEGSVSTLKIQRTQQEDSAVYLCASSLIGASGNSYEQYFGPGTRLTVT.